Shown below are 9 T cell receptor beta chains from a single sample sequenced in a study of T cell repertoires in cytomegalovirus infection (dated by TCRdb to the late 2010s). The antigens for these receptors are not known. The intended sense of this specimen's treatment or condition label: in vitro stimulation with specific CMV peptide epitopes to enrich CMV-specific T cells. These reads were obtained on an Illumina HiSeq 1500. TCRdb trimmed public reads at Q25 via fastp, called clones via MiXCR and kept in-frame beta chains. Each entry is one CDR3 protein sequence, shown with its most common DNA and genes. The sample table holds roughly 500,000 distinct CDR3 sequences, of which roughly 34% were seen once. In total, the top ten clones hold 15% to 20% of the sample. The sequences come from cultured PBMCs, collected from culture after CMV antigen stimulation. The receptors derive from a human donor in good health (CMV status not recorded). Some clones in this sample may be carry-over from other donors' samples.

This clonotype came up a few times. The chain employs TRBV18 and TRBJ1-1; 8 bases align to TRBD1. Trimming removed 2 bases from V and 4 bases from J; junction bases left unmatched: 3. CDR3 size: 14 residues. Germline assignment: CDR1 KGHSH and CDR2 LQKENI. The CDR3 bases are TGTGCCAGCTCACCAAAACAGGGGGTCACTGAAGCTTTCTTT. Translation gives CASSPKQGVTEAFF.

This clonotype turned up a few times. The V call is TRBV7-2, the J call TRBJ1-2, with TRBD1 matching over 7 bases. Germline CDR1 and CDR2: SGHTA and FQGNSA. There are 17 residues in the CDR3. After removal of 4 bases from V and 0 bases from J, the junction contained 11 bases not matched to a gene. The CDR3 here is CASSSPDRSSTNYGYTF. CDR3 DNA: TGTGCCAGCAGCTCGCCGGACAGGAGCTCAACTAACTATGGCTACACCTTC.

The chain joins TRBV20-1 to TRBJ2-1; 7 bases are a match to TRBD2. Germline V gives CDR1 DFQATT, CDR2 SNEGSKA (reference sequence). The CDR3 runs 12 residues. V shed 7 bases and J 5 bases; nucleotides not matched to a gene: 5. The DNA of the CDR3 is TGCAGTGTTACTAGCGATCACAATGAGCAGTTCTTC. Protein product: CSVTSDHNEQFF.

This clonotype showed up just a few times. The J gene is TRBJ2-7, the V gene TRBV4-2, with 9 bases fitting TRBD1. V lost 4 bases, J lost 2 bases, and 9 bases stayed unmatched. CDR1 LGHNA and CDR2 YNFKEQ come from the germline V gene. The CDR3 spans 16 residues. CDR3: CASSPLGQGLTYEQYF. The CDR3 DNA reads as TGTGCCAGCAGCCCCTTGGGACAGGGTTTAACCTACGAGCAGTACTTC.

In its sample, this clonotype was seen a few times. The chain has TRBV18 and TRBJ1-1, with 7 bases aligning to TRBD1. The CDR3 covers 12 residues. Germline loops: CDR1 KGHSH, CDR2 LQKENI. V was pared by 5 bases and J by 7 bases, with 4 bases of the junction left unmatched. The CDR3 loop is CASSNRGGEAFF. In nucleotides, the CDR3 is TGTGCCAGCTCAAACAGGGGTGGTGAAGCTTTCTTT. The full variable domain, in which reference TRBV18 and TRBJ1-1 provide the parts outside the CDR3, is NAGVMQNPRHLVRRRGQEARLRCSPMKGHSHVYWYRQLPEEGLKFMVYLQKENIIDESGMPKERFSAEFPKEGPSILRIQQVVRGDSAAYFCASSNRGGEAFFGQGTRLTVV.

The gene calls are TRBV20-1 and TRBJ2-5, with D possibly TRBD2 on 6 matching bases. This CDR3 contains 12 residues. Germline V lookup: CDR1 DFQATT, CDR2 SNEGSKA (reference sequence). V dropped 3 bases and J dropped 5 bases, with 10 bases sitting between them. CDR3 nucleotides: TGCAGTGCTAGCGGGGAGGCGGAGACCCAGTACTTC. It translates to CSASGEAETQYF.

Here the CDR3 reads CAISGTPTATDTQYF. For the CDR3, the DNA is TGTGCCATCAGCGGGACTCCCACAGCCACAGATACGCAGTATTTT. V and J are TRBV10-3 and TRBJ2-3, with D perhaps matching TRBD2 (6 bases). CDR3 length equals 15 residues. The germline CDR1 and CDR2 sequences are ENHRY and SYGVKD. With 6 bases removed from V and 2 bases from J, the gap between germline ends came to 15 bases.

The chain is built from TRBV18 and TRBJ2-5; TRBD1 agrees at 7 bases. Germline-derived CDR1 and CDR2 are KGHSH and LQKENI. CDR3 length equals 15 residues. Losses at the gene ends were 0 bases for V and 1 base for J; bases not matched to a gene: 2. The CDR3 region is CASSPPAGGQETQYF. CDR3 nucleotides: TGTGCCAGCTCACCACCTGCAGGGGGCCAAGAGACCCAGTACTTC.

In its sample, this clonotype was seen a few times. The chain uses TRBV4-1 and TRBJ1-2, with 7 bases lining up with TRBD1. After removal of 1 base from V and 4 bases from J, the junction contained 9 bases not matched to a gene. There are 16 residues in the CDR3. In germline, CDR1 is MGHRA, CDR2 YSYEKL. The CDR3 protein is CASSQGLRTGPYGYTF. CDR3 sequence (DNA): TGCGCCAGCAGCCAAGGTCTCCGGACAGGACCCTATGGCTACACCTTC.